The TCR beta chain described here comes from a study of human T cells and chemical hapten exposure. The CDR3 contains 14 residues. CDR1 and CDR2 from the germline V gene are KGHSH and LQKENI. Trimming pared 11 bases from V and 1 base from J, leaving 17 bases between. There are a few counts of this clonotype. Its antigen is unidentified. TCRdb analysed the RACE reads with MiXCR anew, one entry per CDR3 protein. The repertoire holds some 60,000 distinct CDR3 sequences, with 12% as singletons. Study observations and caveats: The study found that DPC sensitization did not change TCRs above 1 in 1000 frequency.

Time point of the sample: patch test 3, about 24 weeks after DPC sensitization. Treatment described: therapeutic diphenylcyclopropenone sensitization with weekly scalp DPC. The chain is built from TRBV18 and TRBJ1-2; weak D call: TRBD1 (5 bases). The clonotype originates from a man under 40 with alopecia areata. Some clones in this sample may be carry-over from other donors' samples. The sequencing used whole blood, collected in connection with sensitization to the hapten diphenylcyclopropenone (DPC). Written as DNA, the CDR3 is TGTGCCTCATCCCAGGGACGTGGTAACTATGGCTACACCTTC. Its protein is CASSQGRGNYGYTF.